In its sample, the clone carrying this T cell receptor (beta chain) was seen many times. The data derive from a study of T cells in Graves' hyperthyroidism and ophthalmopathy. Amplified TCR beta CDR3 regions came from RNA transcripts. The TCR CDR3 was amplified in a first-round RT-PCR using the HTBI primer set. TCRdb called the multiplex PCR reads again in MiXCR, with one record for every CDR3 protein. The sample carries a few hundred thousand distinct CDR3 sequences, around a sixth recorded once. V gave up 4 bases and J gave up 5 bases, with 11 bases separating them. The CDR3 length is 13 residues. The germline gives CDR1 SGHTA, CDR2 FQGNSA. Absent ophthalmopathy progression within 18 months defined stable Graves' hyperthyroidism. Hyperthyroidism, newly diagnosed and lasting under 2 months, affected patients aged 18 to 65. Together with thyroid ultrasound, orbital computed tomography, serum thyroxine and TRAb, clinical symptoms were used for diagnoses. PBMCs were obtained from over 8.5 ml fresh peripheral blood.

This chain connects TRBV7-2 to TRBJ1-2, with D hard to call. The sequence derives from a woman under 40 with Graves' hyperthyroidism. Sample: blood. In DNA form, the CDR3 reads TGTGCCAGCAGCTCGATAACGGGATATGGCTACACCTTC. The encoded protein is CASSSITGYGYTF.